The next 21 T cell receptor beta chains were all read from a single sample in a study of shared clonotypes between healthy human individuals. Some clones are missing from TCRdb's copy, which holds only in-frame ones; the method was immunoSEQ multiplex PCR. Of hundreds of thousands of clones in the sample, about 96% are singletons; the top ten hold approximately 0.1%. Positive CCR7 selection of CD45RO-negative cells yielded the naive CD8 cells, and terminally differentiated effector memory CD45RA+ cells were excluded. Sequencing was done on a sample of naive CD8+ T cells sorted from blood. Receptors originate from a woman between 25 and 40 years old in good health.

Remarks on this clone: Additional DNA sequences in this sample encode the identical CDR3. The chain has TRBV5-6 and TRBJ1-5; D is uncertain. CDR1 and CDR2 from the germline V gene are SGHDT and YYEEEE. V was trimmed by 4 bases and J by 2 bases, leaving 4 bases between them. The CDR3 has 12 amino acids. CDR3 DNA sequence: TGTGCCAGCAGCGTGGGCAATCAGCCCCAGCATTTT. Encoded protein: CASSVGNQPQHF.

The V gene is TRBV5-1, the J gene TRBJ2-2, with 11 nucleotides matching TRBD2. CDR1 is SGHRS and CDR2 is YFSETQ in the germline V gene. After removal of 0 bases from V and 5 bases from J, the junction contained 0 bases not matched to a gene. The CDR3 spans 15 residues. The CDR3 reads CASSLGTSGTGELFF. CDR3 bases: TGCGCCAGCAGCTTGGGGACTAGCGGGACCGGGGAGCTGTTTTTT.

The chain employs TRBV5-6 and TRBJ1-1, with D possibly matching TRBD1 (5 bases). Germline CDR1 reads SGHDT; CDR2 reads YYEEEE. Trimming shortened V by 4 bases and J by 1 base, and 20 bases separated the two germline ends. This CDR3 is 17 amino acids long. CDR3 nucleotides: TGTGCCAGCAGCCACTGGTCTTCGGGGCTAAGGAACACTGAAGCTTTCTTT. As protein: CASSHWSSGLRNTEAFF.

The V call is TRBV30, the J call TRBJ2-7; TRBD1 agrees at 7 bases. After removal of 1 base from V and 6 bases from J, the junction contained 9 bases not matched to a gene. Germline CDR1 is GTSNPN and CDR2 is SVGIG (reference sequence). This CDR3 is built from 14 residues. CDR3 sequence: CAWSEGRGSSEQYF. The CDR3 nucleotides read TGTGCCTGGAGTGAGGGCAGGGGGTCGAGCGAGCAGTACTTC. The full variable domain, in which reference TRBV30 and TRBJ2-7 provide the parts outside the CDR3, is SQTIHQWPATLVQPVGSPLSLECTVEGTSNPNLYWYRQAAGRGLQLLFYSVGIGQISSEVPQNLSASRPQDRQFILSSKKLLLSDSGFYLCAWSEGRGSSEQYFGPGTRLTVT.

The CDR3: CASSQDAGLPYNEQFF. The DNA of the CDR3 is TGCGCCAGCAGCCAAGATGCGGGGTTGCCCTACAATGAGCAGTTCTTC. This chain links TRBV4-1 with TRBJ2-1; D is perhaps TRBD2 (6 bases). The CDR3 totals 16 residues. CDR1 MGHRA and CDR2 YSYEKL come from the germline V gene. V lost 0 bases, J lost 2 bases, and 11 bases lay in between.

This clone was seen a handful of times. V gene TRBV9 combines with J gene TRBJ1-1, with D possibly being TRBD1 (5 bases). V was trimmed by 2 bases and J by 6 bases, leaving 14 bases between them. CDR3 length equals 14 residues. CDR1 is SGDLS and CDR2 is YYNGEE in the germline V gene. In DNA, the CDR3 is TGTGCCAGCAGCGTCAATAGGGAGGGGCCTGAAGCTTTCTTT. Translating gives CASSVNREGPEAFF.

This clone was recorded only once. The V call is TRBV6-1, the J call TRBJ1-1; the match to TRBD1 covers 9 bases. Trimming at V came to 3 bases and at J to 5 bases, leaving 4 bases not matched to a gene. Germline values: CDR1 MNHNS, CDR2 SASEGT. CDR3 length equals 14 residues. This CDR3 is CASSEDRGRTEAFF. The CDR3 DNA reads TGTGCCAGCAGTGAGGACAGGGGAAGGACTGAAGCTTTCTTT.

The sample holds one count of this clone. V usage is TRBV6-5 and J usage is TRBJ2-6; no clear D. This CDR3 is built from 14 residues. Trimming removed 4 bases at V and 2 bases at J, with 6 bases between. The germline V gene encodes CDR1 MNHEY and CDR2 SVGAGI. CDR3 nucleotide sequence: TGTGCCAGCAGTTTAAGGGCTGGGGCCAACGTCCTGACTTTC. Its protein product is CASSLRAGANVLTF.

The chain combines TRBV11-2 with TRBJ2-7; 9 bases align to TRBD2. V trimming: 4 bases; J trimming: 6 bases; junction bases outside the gene matches: 10. There are 15 residues in the CDR3. Germline V lookup: CDR1 SGHAT, CDR2 FQNNGV. This CDR3 reads CASSSRVAGVLEQYF. CDR3 nucleotide sequence: TGTGCCAGCAGCTCTCGGGTAGCGGGAGTCCTCGAGCAGTACTTC. The complete variable domain, with remaining parts taken from reference TRBV11-2 and TRBJ2-7, reads EAGVAQSPRYKIIEKRQSVAFWCNPISGHATLYWYQQILGQGPKLLIQFQNNGVVDDSQLPKDRFSAERLKGVDSTLKIQPAKLEDSAVYLCASSSRVAGVLEQYFGPGTRLTVT.

This sequence joins TRBV28 and TRBJ2-1; 11 bases line up with TRBD2. Germline assignment: CDR1 MDHEN and CDR2 SYDVKM. This CDR3 contains 15 residues. V lost 6 bases and J lost 4; bases outside the gene matches: 5. In nucleotides, the CDR3 is TGTGCCAGCAGACAGGGACTAGCGGTTTACAATGAGCAGTTCTTC. Encoded protein: CASRQGLAVYNEQFF.

This rearrangement joins TRBV13 to TRBJ1-1, with a possible D match to TRBD1 (6 bases). Germline V gene sequence: CDR1 PRHDT, CDR2 FYEKMQ (reference sequence). The V end was cut by 5 bases, the J end by 0 bases, with 13 bases between. CDR3 length: 15 amino acids. The CDR3 DNA is TGTGCCAGCAGCCGAGGGGGGATCATGAACACTGAAGCTTTCTTT. It yields the protein CASSRGGIMNTEAFF.

This clone is a singleton in its sample. The chain uses TRBV2 and TRBJ1-4, with a tentative D call TRBD1 (6 bases). V was pared by 6 bases and J by 0 bases, with 11 bases between. The germline V gene encodes CDR1 SNHLY and CDR2 FYNNEI. The CDR3 length is 15 residues. Here the CDR3 DNA reads TGTGCCAGCAGCCTGGACAGTACAACTAATGAAAAACTGTTTTTT. Its translation: CASSLDSTTNEKLFF.

This clone was seen a single time. The chain recombines TRBV7-9 with TRBJ2-7; a possible D gene is TRBD1 (6 bases). Looked up from germline, CDR1 is SEHNR and CDR2 is FQNEAQ (reference sequence). The length of the CDR3 is 16 residues. Trimming removed 1 base from V and 0 bases from J, with 13 bases in between. CDR3 protein: CASSLVTGASSYEQYF. As DNA, the CDR3 is TGTGCCAGCAGCTTAGTGACAGGAGCGAGCTCCTACGAGCAGTACTTC.

This chain uses TRBV28 with TRBJ2-1, with 7 bases identical to TRBD2. V shed 4 bases, J shed 5 bases, and the junction held 5 bases outside the gene matches. Germline lookup yields CDR1 MDHEN and CDR2 SYDVKM. The CDR3 spans 14 residues. CDR3 residues: CASSYGLGNNEQFF. The CDR3 DNA sequence: TGTGCCAGCAGTTACGGACTAGGCAACAATGAGCAGTTCTTC.

This clone was counted once. The rearrangement joins TRBV6-5 to TRBJ2-7; D may be TRBD1 (6 bases). Germline CDR1 is MNHEY and CDR2 is SVGAGI. V lost 2 bases, J lost 6 bases, and 20 bases lay in between. This CDR3 has 16 residues. CDR3 sequence: CASSYQDSSALPEQYF. The CDR3 coding sequence is TGTGCCAGCAGTTACCAGGACAGTTCCGCGCTTCCCGAGCAGTACTTC.

In regard to this clone: The same CDR3 also results from other DNA sequences found in this sample. This sequence joins TRBV7-2 and TRBJ2-7; 7 nucleotides align to TRBD2. In germline, CDR1 is SGHTA, CDR2 FQGNSA. The ends lost 3 bases at V and 0 bases at J; junction bases unmatched: 2. There are 14 residues in the CDR3. DNA of the CDR3: TGTGCCAGCAGCTTTGGCGGGGGCTCCTACGAGCAGTACTTC. Translated: CASSFGGGSYEQYF.

The rearrangement joins TRBV28 to TRBJ1-1, with D perhaps matching TRBD1 (5 bases). The CDR3 has 13 residues. CDR1 is MDHEN, CDR2 SYDVKM, per germline. V was clipped by 3 bases and J by 7 bases, with 12 bases between them. This CDR3 is CASSFGGLIEAFF. CDR3 nucleotide sequence: TGTGCCAGCAGTTTTGGGGGTCTGATTGAAGCTTTCTTT. Based on the CDR3 plus reference TRBV28 and TRBJ1-1, the full variable domain is DVKVTQSSRYLVKRTGEKVFLECVQDMDHENMFWYRQDPGLGLRLIYFSYDVKMKEKGDIPEGYSVSREKKERFSLILESASTNQTSMYLCASSFGGLIEAFFGQGTRLTVV.

The CDR3: CASSSQGAYNEQFF. The CDR3 coding sequence is TGTGCCAGCAGTTCCCAGGGGGCTTACAATGAGCAGTTCTTC. V is TRBV27 and J is TRBJ2-1, with TRBD1 identical over 8 bases. CDR1 and CDR2 from the germline V gene are MNHEY and SMNVEV (reference sequence). V shed 4 bases, J shed 4 bases, and the junction held 3 bases outside the gene matches. The CDR3 runs 14 residues.

V and J are TRBV15 and TRBJ2-1; the match to TRBD2 covers 9 bases. The V and J ends lost 7 bases and 5 bases, in that order; junction bases with no gene match: 24. Looked up from germline, CDR1 is LNHNV and CDR2 is YYDKDF (reference sequence). This CDR3 contains 20 residues. CDR3 region: CATIPKASGIQILTHNEQFF. For the CDR3, the DNA is TGTGCCACCATCCCTAAAGCTAGCGGGATCCAAATCCTAACCCACAATGAGCAGTTCTTC. The variable domain in full, completed from reference TRBV15 and TRBJ2-1, reads DAMVIQNPRYQVTQFGKPVTLSCSQTLNHNVMYWYQQKSSQAPKLLFHYYDKDFNNEADTPDNFQSRRPNTSFCFLDIRSPGLGDTAMYLCATIPKASGIQILTHNEQFFGPGTRLTVL.

The chain recombines TRBV28 with TRBJ2-5; D might be TRBD1 (5 bases). In germline, CDR1 is MDHEN, CDR2 SYDVKM. CDR3 length equals 16 residues. The V end was cut by 7 bases, the J end by 4 bases, with 22 bases between. Written as DNA, the CDR3 is TGTGCCAGCAACGCCGTTAGGGGAAATTGGGGAGAGACCCAGTACTTC. It encodes CASNAVRGNWGETQYF.

The rearrangement uses TRBV13 and TRBJ1-3, with unresolved D. The length of the CDR3 is 15 residues. V lost 0 bases to trimming and J lost 4 bases, with 10 bases between them. CDR1 is PRHDT and CDR2 is FYEKMQ in the germline V gene (reference sequence). CDR3 sequence (DNA): TGTGCCAGCAGCTTAGGTCCCAGGACGGGAAACACCATATATTTT. Protein product: CASSLGPRTGNTIYF.